The clone carrying this T cell receptor (beta chain) was counted between two and nine times. Germline V gene lookup returns CDR1 MNHEY and CDR2 SVGAGI. V lost 9 bases and J 0 bases, leaving 12 bases between the germline ends. CDR3 size: 14 residues. The record originates from a study of T-cell memory formation after mild COVID-19. Researchers used 5'RACE with constant-segment primers to make TCR alpha and TCR beta cDNA libraries that carry sample barcodes and UMIs. MiXCR, run by TCRdb on the 5' RACE reads, gives a single entry per CDR3 protein. The table shows about 340,000 distinct CDR3 sequences, with 10% to 15% occurring only once.

The specimen sequenced was PBMCs or a T cell subset sorted from them (not recorded which). This sequence joins TRBV6-5 and TRBJ2-1; tentative D call: TRBD1 (5 bases). This TCR was sampled from a young man who had mild COVID-19 (a few samples of this study predate the infection). Cell type and time point are not known. The CDR3 region is CASRQSSSYNEQFF. Written as DNA, the CDR3 is TGTGCCAGTAGACAGAGTAGCTCCTACAATGAGCAGTTCTTC.